These T cell receptor beta chains were read from a single sample in a study of blood T cells in healthy people across ages. TCRdb processed the 5' RACE reads anew with MiXCR; each CDR3 protein has one entry. The sample has some 750,000 distinct CDR3 sequences; about a fifth are singletons. The source material was blood. These TCRs come from a man in his 70s in good health. CDR3s leave out the opening cysteine and the closing phenylalanine or tryptophan.

>TRBV3-1|TRBJ1-1
ASSQGVLPGTEAF
>TRBV12-3/TRBV12-4|TRBJ2-7
ASTPSGIQEQY
>TRBV29-1|TRBJ2-3
SVEGRTSTDTQY
>TRBV18|TRBJ2-5
ASSPNQGPQETQY
>TRBV5-1|TRBJ2-3
ASSLSNDADTQY
>TRBV29-1|TRBJ2-5
SVEGEASGYQETQY
>TRBV5-1|TRBJ1-1
ASSGGQLNTEAF
>TRBV10-2|TRBJ1-3
ASRGVSPRSGNTIY
>TRBV6-2/TRBV6-3|TRBJ2-1
ASTSTGLADNEQF
>TRBV28|-
ASMTGIPYEQY
>TRBV9|TRBJ1-2
ASSAERYT
>TRBV12-3/TRBV12-4|TRBJ2-3
ASSSRGGGFSTDTQY
>TRBV6-5|TRBJ2-3
ASSYYPEGGTDTQY
>TRBV24-1|TRBJ2-2
ATSGGSTGELF
>TRBV4-2|TRBJ1-6
ASSQGGYSPLH
>TRBV7-2|TRBJ2-1
ASSFRTGRGQF
>TRBV30|TRBJ2-3
AWSVLRDTQY
>TRBV3-1|TRBJ1-3
ASSHYGSSGNTIY
>TRBV7-2|TRBJ2-5
ASSLDLAGGAQETQY
>TRBV7-2|TRBJ2-5
ASSLGGSGETQY
>TRBV7-2|TRBJ2-2
ASRPEGLAGLTGELF
>TRBV3-1|TRBJ2-7
ASSQDRAGAYEQY
>TRBV12-3/TRBV12-4|TRBJ1-4
ASNRANEKLF
>TRBV29-1|TRBJ2-1
SVEEIDSYNEQF
>TRBV7-9|TRBJ2-3
ASSYPKDRGRETTQY
>TRBV6-2/TRBV6-3|TRBJ1-2
ASTSIRQGSNYGYT
>TRBV29-1|TRBJ2-7
SVGGTLFYEQY
>TRBV5-1|TRBJ2-3
ASTGATSTDTQY
>TRBV20-1|TRBJ2-3
SARSGTSGADTQY
>TRBV7-9|TRBJ2-1
ASSLPEAQSEQF
>TRBV4-1|TRBJ2-3
ASSRFRGGTDTQY